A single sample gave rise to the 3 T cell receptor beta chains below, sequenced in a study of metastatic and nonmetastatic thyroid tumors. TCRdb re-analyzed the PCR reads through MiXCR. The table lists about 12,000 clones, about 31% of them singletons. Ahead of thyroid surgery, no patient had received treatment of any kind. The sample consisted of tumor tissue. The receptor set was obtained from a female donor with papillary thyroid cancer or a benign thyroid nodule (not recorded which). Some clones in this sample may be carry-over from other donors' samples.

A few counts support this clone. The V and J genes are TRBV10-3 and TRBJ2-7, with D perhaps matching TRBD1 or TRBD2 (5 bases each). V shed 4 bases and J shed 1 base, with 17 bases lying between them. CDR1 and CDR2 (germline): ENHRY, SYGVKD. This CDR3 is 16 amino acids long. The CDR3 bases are TGTGCCATCAGTGCCCACGGTAGAGGGGATTCCTACGAGCAGTACTTC. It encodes CAISAHGRGDSYEQYF.

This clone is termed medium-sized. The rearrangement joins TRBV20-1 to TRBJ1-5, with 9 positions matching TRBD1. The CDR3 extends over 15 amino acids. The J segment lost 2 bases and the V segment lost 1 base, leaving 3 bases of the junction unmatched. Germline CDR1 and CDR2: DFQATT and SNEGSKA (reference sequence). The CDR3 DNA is TGCAGTGCTAGAGGGGACAGGGCCGGCAATCAGCCCCAGCATTTT. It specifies CSARGDRAGNQPQHF.

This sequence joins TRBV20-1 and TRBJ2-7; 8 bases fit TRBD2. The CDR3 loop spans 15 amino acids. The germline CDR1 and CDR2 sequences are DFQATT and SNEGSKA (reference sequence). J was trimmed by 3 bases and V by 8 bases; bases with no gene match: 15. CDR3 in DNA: TGCAGTACCAAGCGGGAGAGCTCTACTTTCTACGAGCAGTACTTC. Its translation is CSTKRESSTFYEQYF.